One T cell receptor (beta chain) is described in this entry. No antigen is known for it. Base qualities were left out, and no much larger clone turns up one base away. This specimen belongs to a study of T cell repertoires in cytomegalovirus infection (dated by TCRdb to between 2018 and 2021). General notes on the study: The peptide stimulations were aimed at well-studied HLA-B-restricted epitopes as well as recently identified HLA-C-restricted CMV epitopes, whose presentation resists viral immunomodulation. Donor HLA type was relevant to the analysis, as public TCR beta signatures indicated carriage of CMV infection together with the matching HLA type. Beyond this particular receptor, the publication reports: The ex vivo response was dominated by HLA-C-restricted CMV-specific TCR beta clonotypes, and the single most frequent clonotype in two of eight donors was supplied by these HLA-C-restricted clonotypes. Carriers of CMV infection plus the relevant HLA type were discriminated by the cumulative frequency of public TCR beta family members in the study cohort and in an independent approximately 400-donor cohort.

Per the publication, the treatment or condition label means: in vitro stimulation with specific CMV peptide epitopes to enrich CMV-specific T cells. From V the trimming removes 4 bases and from J it removes 3 bases, while the gene matches leave 4 bases of the junction unaccounted for. From cysteine to phenylalanine, the CDR3 is 15 amino acids long. The entry retains the CDR3 DNA only, 45 bases that are in frame from base 1. CDR1 and CDR2 are read off the germline V gene as KGHDR and SFDVKD. These reads were obtained on an Illumina HiSeq 1500. TCRdb reran the public reads through fastp at Q25 and MiXCR, keeping productive beta chains. Rows are unified per CDR3 protein, each entry keeping the most common DNA and genes. Present in this sample are hundreds of thousands of distinct CDR3 sequences, around 30% of which were seen just once. The ten largest clones add up to more than 12% of the sample.

Here the chain combines TRBV24-1 and TRBJ2-5; 10 bases in the junction line up with TRBD1. This TCR was sampled from a human donor in good health (CMV status not recorded). Some clones in this sample may be carry-over from other donors' samples. The sequences come from cultured CD8+ T cells from PBMCs, collected from culture after CMV antigen stimulation. The DNA is TGTGCCACCAGTGAACCCGGGACAGGGGAAGAGACCCAGTACTTC. This gives the protein CATSEPGTGEETQYF.